These 14 T cell receptor beta chains share one sample of origin, sequenced in a study of shared clonotypes between healthy human individuals. The repertoire was sequenced with immunoSEQ multiplex PCR; TCRdb's copy has only in-frame clones and lacks some. Of over 1.4 million clones in the sample, around 95% were seen once. The sample consisted of naive CD4+ T cells sorted from blood. Subset given: CD45RA+ positively selected. The receptors were sampled from a man aged 25-45 years in good health.

Written as DNA, the CDR3 is TGTGCCAGCTCGTTTACAGGAGCCAATCAGCCCCAGCATTTT. It translates to CASSFTGANQPQHF. The J gene is TRBJ1-5, the V gene TRBV18, with D maybe TRBD1 (5 bases). Germline V gene sequence: CDR1 KGHSH, CDR2 LQKENI. Trimming removed 6 bases from V and 3 bases from J, with 12 bases in between. This CDR3 contains 14 residues. Complete variable domain (other parts from reference TRBV18 and TRBJ1-5): NAGVMQNPRHLVRRRGQEARLRCSPMKGHSHVYWYRQLPEEGLKFMVYLQKENIIDESGMPKERFSAEFPKEGPSILRIQQVVRGDSAAYFCASSFTGANQPQHFGDGTRLSIL.

The gene calls are TRBV5-1 and TRBJ2-1; D is possibly TRBD1 (7 bases). V was trimmed by 3 bases and J by 4 bases, leaving 11 bases between them. Germline lookup yields CDR1 SGHRS and CDR2 YFSETQ. CDR3 length: 14 amino acids. CDR3 sequence (DNA): TGCGCCAGCAGCTCGGAGGGACAGTACAATGAGCAGTTCTTC. This codes for CASSSEGQYNEQFF.

The chain combines TRBV14 with TRBJ2-7, with 7 bases lining up with TRBD1. Trimming took 3 bases from V and 0 from J; bases not matched to a gene: 5. CDR3 size: 15 residues. The germline V gene has CDR1 SGHDN and CDR2 FVKESK. CDR3: CASSQDRPSSYEQYF. The CDR3 nucleotides read TGTGCCAGCAGCCAGGACAGGCCCTCCTCCTACGAGCAGTACTTC. Full variable domain (remainder filled in from reference TRBV14 and TRBJ2-7): EAGVTQFPSHSVIEKGQTVTLRCDPISGHDNLYWYRRVMGKEIKFLLHFVKESKQDESGMPNNRFLAERTGGTYSTLKVQPAELEDSGVYFCASSQDRPSSYEQYFGPGTRLTVT.

This chain links TRBV25-1 with TRBJ2-1; 10 positions agree with TRBD2. Per the germline V gene, CDR1 is MGHDK and CDR2 is SYGVNS. The CDR3 sequence is 15 residues long. Unmatched junction bases numbered 8, after V lost 3 bases and J lost 9 bases. The CDR3 DNA reads as TGTGCCAGCAGTGATATAGCGGGAGGTTTCAGTGAGCAGTTCTTC. Protein: CASSDIAGGFSEQFF.

The chain has TRBV5-1 and TRBJ2-3; 8 bases agree with TRBD2. CDR3 length: 16 residues. The J segment lost 1 base and the V segment lost 4 bases, leaving 8 bases of the junction unmatched. Germline V gene sequence: CDR1 SGHRS, CDR2 YFSETQ. CDR3 nucleotides: TGCGCCAGCAGCCGCCTACCAGCGGGGGGCACAGATACGCAGTATTTT. The encoded protein is CASSRLPAGGTDTQYF.

The V gene is TRBV11-2, the J gene TRBJ2-7; TRBD2 matches 11 bases. This CDR3 has 17 amino acids. Germline CDR1 SGHAT, CDR2 FQNNGV. The J segment lost 6 bases and the V segment lost 5 bases, leaving 15 bases of the junction unmatched. The CDR3 reads CASSPPSGRPKDLEQYF. The CDR3 bases are TGTGCCAGCAGCCCCCCTAGCGGGAGGCCTAAGGACCTCGAGCAGTACTTC.

Here the CDR3 reads CASSKAGRPCGNTIYF. As DNA, the CDR3 is TGTGCCAGCAGCAAAGCTGGGAGACCCTGTGGAAACACCATATATTTT. The chain employs TRBV21-1 and TRBJ1-3. TRBV21-1 is a listed pseudogene. CDR3 length equals 16 residues.

This chain joins TRBV6-5 and TRBJ1-2; D ambiguous. The CDR3 runs to 13 residues. Germline CDR1 MNHEY, CDR2 SVGAGI. Trimming left V 5 bases short and J 8 bases short, with 15 bases between. The CDR3 bases are TGTGCCAGCAGTCCCCCCGGAGGACGGGGCTACACCTTC. This encodes CASSPPGGRGYTF.

This CDR3 is CASSQDLSVRGNEQFF. DNA of the CDR3: TGCGCCAGCAGCCAAGATTTATCGGTTAGAGGCAATGAGCAGTTCTTC. The gene calls are TRBV4-3 and TRBJ2-1; D call uncertain. V lost 0 bases and J 6 bases, leaving 15 bases between the germline ends. Germline V lookup: CDR1 LGHNA, CDR2 YSLEER. This CDR3 spans 16 amino acids.

The chain couples TRBV21-1 to TRBJ1-5. TRBV21-1 is a pseudogene segment. The CDR3 spans 18 residues. This CDR3 reads CASSKVTLDPGEDQPQHF. The CDR3 nucleotides are TGTGCCAGCAGCAAAGTCACCCTTGATCCAGGGGAGGATCAGCCCCAGCATTTT.

The gene calls are TRBV18 and TRBJ2-5, with 12 nucleotides matching TRBD2. After removal of 5 bases from V and 1 base from J, the junction contained 11 bases not matched to a gene. This CDR3 has 18 residues. The germline V gene has CDR1 KGHSH and CDR2 LQKENI. This CDR3 reads CASSSASGRDRGQETQYF. CDR3 in DNA: TGTGCCAGCTCATCAGCTAGCGGGAGGGATCGGGGCCAAGAGACCCAGTACTTC.

The chain uses TRBV5-1 and TRBJ2-2, with D unclear. Germline V gene sequence: CDR1 SGHRS, CDR2 YFSETQ. The CDR3 length is 15 residues. Trimming cost V 4 bases and J 6 bases, with 16 bases left between them. CDR3 amino acids: CASSDLSLEAGELFF. CDR3 coding DNA: TGCGCCAGCAGCGATCTTTCTTTAGAGGCCGGGGAGCTGTTTTTT.

The count of this clone is one. This sequence joins TRBV2 and TRBJ2-5; D remains unclear. The CDR3 contains 15 residues. Trimming left V 6 bases short and J 1 base short, with 15 bases between. Germline-derived CDR1 and CDR2 are SNHLY and FYNNEI. The CDR3 DNA follows: TGTGCCAGCAGGCCCTTTGGCAGAACCCAAGAGACCCAGTACTTC. This encodes CASRPFGRTQETQYF.

The V call is TRBV5-1, the J call TRBJ2-5; TRBD2 matches 13 bases. Germline values: CDR1 SGHRS, CDR2 YFSETQ. The CDR3 is 21 residues long. V lost 3 bases, J lost 0 bases, and 17 bases stayed unmatched. In DNA, the CDR3 is TGCGCCAGCAGCTGGGACAGGGCCCGGGGACTAGCGGGAATGTACCAAGAGACCCAGTACTTC. It is translated as CASSWDRARGLAGMYQETQYF.